This TCR beta chain was obtained from a study of early T cells in non-severe SARS-CoV-2 infection. J gave up 3 bases and V 5 bases, and 1 base lay outside the gene matches. Per germline, CDR1 LGHDT and CDR2 YNNKEL (reference sequence). This CDR3 region has 15 residues. In the library, individual cDNA molecules carried attached unique molecular identifiers. TCRdb redid the calling of the 5' RACE reads with MiXCR, one entry per CDR3 protein. The repertoire has roughly 80,000 distinct CDR3 sequences, around an eighth of them found once; the top ten carry roughly 3%. The gene calls are TRBV3-1 and TRBJ2-3; the match to TRBD2 covers 14 bases. Sequencing was performed on whole blood. The clonotype was recovered from an adult who was a healthcare worker with PCR-confirmed SARS-CoV-2 infection or an uninfected control (not recorded which). CDR3 nucleotide sequence: TGTGCCAGCAGCTGGACTAGCGGGGGGACAGATACGCAGTATTTT. It yields the protein CASSWTSGGTDTQYF.